One and the same sample provided the 19 T cell receptor beta chains below, sequenced in a study of T cell responses to AZD1222 COVID-19 vaccine. Sequencing used immunoSEQ multiplex PCR; TCRdb keeps in-frame clones, though not all of them. The table records under 150,000 clones, roughly nine tenths of them present only once. The sample consisted of peripheral blood, taken 28 days after the second AZD1222 dose. These receptors were obtained from an adult who received the AZD1222 COVID-19 vaccine.

The chain is built from TRBV4-1 and TRBJ2-1; TRBD1 matches at 11 bases. The CDR3 consists of 16 residues. The V gene end was trimmed by 1 base and the J gene end by 9 bases; junction bases not matched to a gene: 8. Germline assignment: CDR1 MGHRA and CDR2 YSYEKL. The CDR3 DNA sequence: TGCGCCAGCAGCCAAGGGTTGGGACAGGGGGAGGGTGAGCAGTTCTTC. Translated, it gives CASSQGLGQGEGEQFF.

V and J are TRBV6-5 and TRBJ1-1; a possible D gene is TRBD1 (5 bases). Per germline, CDR1 MNHEY and CDR2 SVGAGI. The CDR3 covers 14 residues. Trimming took 0 bases from V and 6 from J, leaving 11 bases between them. CDR3: CASSYSKGVSEAFF. The DNA for the CDR3 is TGTGCCAGCAGTTACTCGAAAGGGGTTTCTGAAGCTTTCTTT.

V and J are TRBV5-1 and TRBJ1-1; D not certain. V was clipped by 2 bases and J by 1 base, with 6 bases between them. CDR1 is SGHRS, CDR2 YFSETQ, per germline. This CDR3 has 13 residues. This chain's CDR3 is CASSFSGNTEAFF. In DNA form, the CDR3 reads TGCGCCAGCAGCTTTTCCGGGAACACTGAAGCTTTCTTT.

This sequence joins TRBV6-5 and TRBJ1-2, with a tentative D call TRBD1 (5 bases). The CDR3 runs to 14 residues. Germline V gene data show CDR1 as MNHEY and CDR2 as SVGAGI. Trimming left V 7 bases short and J 3 bases short, with 15 bases between. CDR3 nucleotide sequence: TGTGCCAGCAATGGCCGTTGGGGGGACTATGGCTACACCTTC. This sequence encodes CASNGRWGDYGYTF.

The chain has TRBV28 and TRBJ2-1; D uncertain. Germline CDR1 is MDHEN and CDR2 is SYDVKM. The CDR3 covers 12 residues. Trimming shortened V by 8 bases and J by 4 bases, and 9 bases separated the two germline ends. The DNA for the CDR3 is TGTGCCAGCGCCATCGGGTACAATGAGCAGTTCTTC. Translating it yields CASAIGYNEQFF.

This chain joins TRBV6-6 and TRBJ2-7; weak D call: TRBD1 (6 bases). V was trimmed by 6 bases and J by 0 bases, leaving 15 bases between them. Germline-derived CDR1 and CDR2 are MNHNY and SVGAGI (reference sequence). The CDR3 loop spans 15 amino acids. The CDR3 protein is CASRPGTSSSYEQYF. CDR3 DNA: TGTGCCAGCAGACCCGGGACATCCAGCTCCTACGAGCAGTACTTC.

V usage is TRBV28 and J usage is TRBJ1-1, with 9 bases fitting TRBD1. Germline lookup yields CDR1 MDHEN and CDR2 SYDVKM. This CDR3 is 17 amino acids long. J gave up 0 bases and V 2 bases, and 7 bases lay outside the gene matches. CDR3 sequence: CASSLRRTGALNTEAFF. CDR3 bases: TGTGCCAGCAGTTTACGCCGGACAGGGGCACTGAACACTGAAGCTTTCTTT.

This clone was counted only a few times. Other DNA sequences of this sample code for an identical CDR3. The chain recombines TRBV9 with TRBJ2-7; 9 nucleotides agree with TRBD2. CDR3 length: 15 amino acids. The V gene end was trimmed by 0 bases and the J gene end by 3 bases; junction bases not matched to a gene: 4. Germline lookup yields CDR1 SGDLS and CDR2 YYNGEE. CDR3 sequence (DNA): TGTGCCAGCAGCGTAGGGGGTAGCGGGGGCTACGAGCAGTACTTC. It codes for CASSVGGSGGYEQYF.

This clone was seen only a few times. An end of the junction differs from the germline gene, which may be a read error. J is TRBJ1-4 and V is TRBV7-7, with TRBD1 identical over 9 bases. This CDR3 comprises 15 residues. In germline, CDR1 is SSHAT, CDR2 FNYEAQ (reference sequence). The CDR3 reads CASSQGDRVREKLFF. DNA for the CDR3: TGTGCTAGCAGCCAGGGGGACAGGGTAAGGGAAAAACTGTTTTTT. Full variable domain (remainder filled in from reference TRBV7-7 and TRBJ1-4): GAGVSQSPRYKVTKRGQDVTLRCDPISSHATLYWYQQALGQGPEFLTYFNYEAQPDKSGLPSDRFSAERPEGSISTLTIQRTEQRDSAMYRCASSQGDRVREKLFFGSGTQLSVL.

The V gene is TRBV30, the J gene TRBJ1-6, with unresolved D. V was shortened by 3 bases and J by 13 bases, with 22 bases between the two germline ends. The CDR3 runs to 15 residues. Germline loops: CDR1 GTSNPN, CDR2 SVGIG (reference sequence). For the CDR3, the DNA is TGTGCCTGGAGCAACCTTGTACCCGTAGGTTTCCCCCTCCACTTT. Amino acids: CAWSNLVPVGFPLHF.

CDR3 nucleotides: TGTGCCAGCAGTATACAGGGGGCCGCGGGCTACACCTTC. Translating it yields CASSIQGAAGYTF. The chain has TRBV12-3 or TRBV12-4 and TRBJ1-2, with 9 bases aligning to TRBD1. V was pared by 5 bases and J by 8 bases, with 6 bases of the junction left unmatched. This CDR3 has 13 residues.

The chain couples TRBV5-5 to TRBJ1-4; TRBD1 might be the D (6 bases). CDR1 is SGHKS, CDR2 YYEKEE, per germline (reference sequence). V was clipped by 4 bases and J by 6 bases, with 13 bases between them. The CDR3 loop spans 14 amino acids. CDR3 nucleotide sequence: TGTGCCAGCAGCCTAGACAGGAGATATGAAAAACTGTTTTTT. It codes for CASSLDRRYEKLFF.

Only one count was recorded for this clone. This chain links TRBV4-1 with TRBJ2-7; TRBD2 is a possible D gene (7 bases). Germline V gene data show CDR1 as MGHRA and CDR2 as YSYEKL. The V end lost 0 bases, the J end lost 9 bases, and 15 bases lay between the germline ends. This CDR3 has 14 residues. This CDR3 is CASSQDRGGHRQYF. As DNA, the CDR3 is TGCGCCAGCAGCCAAGATAGGGGGGGCCACCGGCAGTACTTC.

Comments on this clone: The same CDR3 arises from other DNA sequences in this sample as well. V and J are TRBV30 and TRBJ2-5, with D possibly called TRBD1 or TRBD2 (6 bases each). Germline CDR1 reads GTSNPN; CDR2 reads SVGIG (reference sequence). Trimming left V 0 bases short and J 5 bases short, with 10 bases between. The CDR3 covers 13 residues. Written as DNA, the CDR3 is TGTGCCTGGAGTGTACAGGGAGGTGAGACCCAGTACTTC. Translation gives CAWSVQGGETQYF.

The CDR3 region is CASSPDNYGYTF. The CDR3, as DNA: TGTGCCAGCAGTCCGGACAACTATGGCTACACCTTC. The J gene is TRBJ1-2, the V gene TRBV7-9; D gene unclear. Germline CDR1 SEHNR, CDR2 FQNEAQ (reference sequence). This CDR3 is built from 12 residues. Trimming removed 6 bases at V and 2 bases at J, with 7 bases between. The variable domain in full, with the rest retrieved from reference TRBV7-9 and TRBJ1-2, is DTGVSQNPRHKITKRGQNVTFRCDPISEHNRLYWYRQTLGQGPEFLTYFQNEAQLEKSRLLSDRFSAERPKGSFSTLEIQRTEQGDSAMYLCASSPDNYGYTFGSGTRLTVV.

This sequence joins TRBV9 and TRBJ2-2; weak D call: TRBD2 (5 bases). V dropped 4 bases and J dropped 4 bases, with 20 bases sitting between them. The germline V gene has CDR1 SGDLS and CDR2 YYNGEE. The CDR3 sequence is 17 residues long. For the CDR3, the DNA is TGTGCCAGCAGCCTCAACCCCTTTACAGAGGGCACCGGGGAGCTGTTTTTT. Translation gives CASSLNPFTEGTGELFF.

The chain combines TRBV19 with TRBJ2-5; no firm D call. V was clipped by 3 bases and J by 1 base, with 0 bases between them. This CDR3 comprises 11 residues. Looked up from germline, CDR1 is LNHDA and CDR2 is SQIVND (reference sequence). This CDR3 is CASSIQETQYF. DNA for the CDR3: TGTGCCAGTAGTATCCAAGAGACCCAGTACTTC.

V and J are TRBV7-3 and TRBJ1-5, with TRBD1 as a possible D gene (5 bases). The germline V and J ends were trimmed by 2 bases and 5 bases, with 10 bases remaining between them. This CDR3 region has 14 residues. The V gene's germline CDR1 is SGHTA and CDR2 FQGTGA. CDR3 sequence (DNA): TGTGCCAGCAGCTTATCGCCGGGGGATCAGCCCCAGCATTTT. Amino acids: CASSLSPGDQPQHF.

The chain joins TRBV25-1 to TRBJ2-1; no firm D call. The germline gives CDR1 MGHDK, CDR2 SYGVNS. V lost 3 bases and J 9 bases, leaving 15 bases between the germline ends. This CDR3 has 14 amino acids. The CDR3: CASSDGVGRLEQFF. The CDR3 DNA follows: TGTGCCAGCAGTGATGGGGTGGGTAGGCTTGAGCAGTTCTTC. Full variable domain (rest looked up from reference TRBV25-1 and TRBJ2-1): EADIYQTPRYLVIGTGKKITLECSQTMGHDKMYWYQQDPGMELHLIHYSYGVNSTEKGDLSSESTVSRIRTEHFPLTLESARPSHTSQYLCASSDGVGRLEQFFGPGTRLTVL.